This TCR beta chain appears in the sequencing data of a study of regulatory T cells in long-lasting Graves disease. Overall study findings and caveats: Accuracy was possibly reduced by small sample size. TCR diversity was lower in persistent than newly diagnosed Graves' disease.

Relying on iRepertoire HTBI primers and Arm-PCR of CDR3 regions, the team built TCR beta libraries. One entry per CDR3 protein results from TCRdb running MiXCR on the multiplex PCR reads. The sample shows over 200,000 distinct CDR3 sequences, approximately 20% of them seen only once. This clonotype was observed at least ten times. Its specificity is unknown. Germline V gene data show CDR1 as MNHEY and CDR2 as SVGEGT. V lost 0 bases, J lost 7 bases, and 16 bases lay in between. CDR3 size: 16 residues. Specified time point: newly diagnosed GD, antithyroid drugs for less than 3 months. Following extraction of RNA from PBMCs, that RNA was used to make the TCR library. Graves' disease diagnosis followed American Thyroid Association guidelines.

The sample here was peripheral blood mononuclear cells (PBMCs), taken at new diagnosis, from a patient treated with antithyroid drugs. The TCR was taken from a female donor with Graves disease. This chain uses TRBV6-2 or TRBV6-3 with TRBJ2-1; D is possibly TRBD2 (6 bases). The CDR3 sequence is CASSYSLPGRGNEQFF. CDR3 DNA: TGTGCCAGCAGTTACTCCCTTCCCGGGAGAGGGAATGAGCAGTTCTTC.